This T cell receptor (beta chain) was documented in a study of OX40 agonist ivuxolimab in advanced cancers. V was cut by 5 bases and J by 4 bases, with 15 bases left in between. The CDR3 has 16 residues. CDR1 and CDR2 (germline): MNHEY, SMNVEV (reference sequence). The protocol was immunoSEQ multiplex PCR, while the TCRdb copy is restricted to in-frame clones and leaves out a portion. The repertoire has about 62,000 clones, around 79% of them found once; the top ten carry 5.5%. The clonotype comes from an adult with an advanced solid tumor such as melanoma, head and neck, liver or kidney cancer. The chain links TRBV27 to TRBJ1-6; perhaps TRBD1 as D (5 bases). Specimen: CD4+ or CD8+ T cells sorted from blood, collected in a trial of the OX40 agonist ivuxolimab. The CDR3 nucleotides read TGTGCCAGCAGTCCCCGGGACCGTATATATAATTCACCCCTCCACTTT. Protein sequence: CASSPRDRIYNSPLHF.